These T cell receptor beta chains were read from a single sample in a study of control samples from healthy donors and cancer patients. Method: immunoSEQ multiplex PCR; TCRdb's copy keeps in-frame clones and lacks some. The sample has about 130,000 clones, more than 85% seen once. Sequenced: blood. The receptors shown here come from a man aged 18 to 29 in good health. The CDR3 runs from the conserved cysteine through the conserved F or W. The D gene is left open where the match is weak. For some rows the clone size is stated as once, few or many, or as a class when expanded; others skip it.

D: TRBD1
V: TRBV27
J: TRBJ2-7
size: -
CDR3: CASHQTRTGFYYEQYF
DNA: TGTGCCAGCCATCAAACCAGGACAGGGTTTTACTACGAGCAGTACTTC

D: TRBD2
V: TRBV5-1
J: TRBJ2-1
size: -
CDR3: CASSQRPRTSGKDEQFF
DNA: TGCGCCAGCAGCCAAAGACCCCGGACTAGCGGGAAGGATGAGCAGTTCTTC

D: -
V: TRBV13
J: TRBJ2-3
size: -
CDR3: CASSFNGSTDTQYF
DNA: TGTGCCAGCAGCTTTAACGGGAGCACAGATACGCAGTATTTT

D: TRBD1
V: TRBV5-8
J: TRBJ2-4
size: -
CDR3: CASSLRQGAGLGKNIQYF
DNA: TGTGCCAGCAGCCTGAGACAGGGGGCAGGGTTAGGCAAAAACATTCAGTACTTC

D: TRBD2
V: TRBV14
J: TRBJ2-7
size: -
CDR3: CASSQVSGRTYYEQYF
DNA: TGTGCCAGCAGCCAAGTTAGCGGGAGGACCTACTACGAGCAGTACTTC

D: TRBD2
V: TRBV9
J: TRBJ2-7
size: -
CDR3: CASSVGLAGGPGDEQYF
DNA: TGTGCCAGCAGCGTCGGACTAGCGGGAGGGCCTGGAGACGAGCAGTACTTC

D: -
V: TRBV6-4
J: TRBJ2-1
size: -
CDR3: CASSEGNKHNEQFF
DNA: TGTGCCAGCAGTGAGGGTAACAAGCACAATGAGCAGTTCTTC

D: TRBD2
V: TRBV12-3/TRBV12-4
J: TRBJ2-1
size: -
CDR3: CASRGGYNEQFF
DNA: TGTGCCAGCAGGGGGGGGTACAATGAGCAGTTCTTC

D: -
V: TRBV5-1
J: TRBJ1-2
size: -
CDR3: CASSVLGYGYTF
DNA: TGCGCCAGCAGCGTATTGGGTTATGGCTACACCTTC

D: -
V: TRBV9
J: TRBJ2-7
size: -
CDR3: CASSVGREGGARTYEQYF
DNA: TGTGCCAGCAGCGTAGGGAGGGAAGGGGGAGCGCGGACCTACGAGCAGTACTTC

D: -
V: TRBV7-2
J: TRBJ2-5
size: -
CDR3: CASSFGGETQYF
DNA: TGTGCCAGCAGCTTTGGGGGAGAGACCCAGTACTTC

D: -
V: TRBV2
J: TRBJ1-5
size: many
CDR3: CASRGEQPQHF
DNA: TGTGCCAGCAGGGGGGAACAGCCCCAGCATTTT

D: -
V: TRBV19
J: TRBJ1-1
size: -
CDR3: CASNSGRSTEAFF
DNA: TGTGCCAGTAACTCCGGGAGGTCCACTGAAGCTTTCTTT

D: TRBD1
V: TRBV5-4
J: TRBJ2-7
size: -
CDR3: CASSLTTGVTYEQYF
DNA: TGTGCCAGCAGCTTGACTACAGGGGTTACCTACGAGCAGTACTTC

D: -
V: TRBV2
J: TRBJ2-1
size: once
CDR3: CARKGGAENEQFF
DNA: TGTGCCAGGAAGGGGGGAGCGGAGAATGAGCAGTTCTTC

D: -
V: TRBV5-1
J: TRBJ1-6
size: once
CDR3: CASMASTGHNSPLHF
DNA: TGCGCCAGCATGGCCTCGACAGGTCATAATTCACCCCTCCACTTT

D: -
V: TRBV19
J: TRBJ1-5
size: -
CDR3: CASSMGDVSNQPQHF
DNA: TGTGCCAGTAGTATGGGAGACGTTAGCAATCAGCCCCAGCATTTT